A single T cell receptor (beta chain) is shown here with its context. Its specific antigen is unknown. Within one base of it there is no much larger clone, and no base qualities were kept. The meaning of the sample's time point label: baseline before first vaccination. Vaccinee samples were obtained from the UK trials COV001 and COV002, which included a single-blind randomized controlled phase 2/3 trial of AZD1222 (ChAdOx1 nCoV-19) in healthy adults. For TCRbeta chain sequencing, PBMC samples from trial participants were taken at day 0 and at day 28 after the second dose. The CDR3 regions of human TCRbeta chains were analyzed by immunosequencing. In the original analysis: Repertoire TCRs were checked for matches against a reference library of SARS-CoV-2-specific TCRs that had been generated using the MIRA antigen-specificity platform. Breadth was defined as the fraction of unique TCRs that were SARS-CoV-2-associated, and depth was defined as the fraction of total T cells that were SARS-CoV-2-associated. Using the MIRA data, every spike-specific TCR was mapped to the spike region that the TCR reacted to and assigned to either a CD4 or a CD8 class. Log10-transformed breadth and depth values were compared by one-way ANOVA with Sidak's multiple comparisons tests. Sourced from immuneACCESS, this table was stored by TCRdb with only in-frame sequences that have V and J called. A share of the clones is absent; for the studies checked, an unresolved V gene accounts for under half, and the remainder has no known explanation. That table is the source of V, J and clone size, and D and trimming were worked out from the DNA. A total of about 110,000 clones appear in this sample, roughly 80% of them only once. About 9% of the sample is taken by the ten largest.

The sample originates from a study of T cell responses to AZD1222 COVID-19 vaccine (dated by TCRdb to 2020 to 2022). General notes on the study: AZD1222 recipients given second doses at about 4 weeks or at about 12 weeks were pooled, since spike-specific TCR depth and breadth were not found to differ between the two schedules. A total of 233 trial participants underwent TCR sequencing, of whom about 210 had received two doses of AZD1222 and approximately 26 had received two doses of the MenACWY control vaccine. Trial participants were enrolled into age subgroups of 18-55, 56-69 and 70-plus years, which contained 148, 28 and 57 TCR-sequenced participants, respectively.

The paper's findings and limits, for the study overall: Conclusions about previously exposed vaccinees are limited because only six or seven AZD1222 recipients were SARS-CoV-2 seropositive at baseline. Participants were mostly white British, with more females than males. The authors suggested clonal diversity may have been underestimated. After two AZD1222 doses, spike-specific TCR breadth and depth were significantly higher than at day 0 and than in MenACWY recipients. Vaccine-associated CD4 TCRs spanned the whole spike protein, with dominant responses in regions 160-218 and 743-854. The 56-69-year group was small, and its depth increase did not reach significance, likely because of low power. Because no day 14 peak-response samples were available, repertoires were characterized only after the peak T cell response. Epitopes outside the regions mutated in the B.1.351 and B.1.1.7 variants were reportedly recognized by nearly half of the unique spike-specific TCRs.

CDR1 and CDR2 are drawn from the germline V gene: SNHLY, FYNNEI. Including cysteine and phenylalanine, the CDR3 has 13 amino acids. Solely the CDR3 DNA is kept, with 39 bases framed from the first base. V and J are truncated by 6 bases and 4 bases respectively, leaving an intervening sequence of 9 bases. The TCR originated in an adult in good health. The sample in question was peripheral blood, obtained on day 0 of AZD1222 vaccination. The rearrangement joined TRBV2 to TRBJ2-2; the D gene is tentatively TRBD1 or TRBD2, each matching 5 bases. The DNA is as follows: TGTGCCAGCAGGGTAGGGACCACCGGGGAGCTGTTTTTT. This is translated as CASRVGTTGELFF.